The subject of this entry is one T cell receptor beta chain. Its specificity is unknown. The CDR3 spans 14 residues. Clones were sequenced by immunoSEQ multiplex PCR, and TCRdb holds only the in-frame ones, with some missing. Altogether tens of thousands of clones are present, roughly 86% being singletons, with the ten largest covering over 2.5%. The data originate from a study of T cells in localized non-small cell lung cancer. Study conclusions and caveats: Clonality peaked in uninvolved adjacent lung rather than tumor. Heterogeneity within the tumor remains possible, as just one region underwent sequencing. Density of T cells in blood, when higher, went with longer overall survival. Paired adjacent lung recovered a median around 60 of the top 100 tumor clones.

The chain uses TRBV21-1 and TRBJ1-2. TRBV21-1 constitutes a pseudogene. The receptor was isolated from a female donor of 60 years or more with stage I squamous cell lung carcinoma. Specimen: peripheral blood, collected before any cancer treatment. In nucleotides, the CDR3 is TGTGCCAGCACCAATGCGGGCATTAACTATGGCTACACCTTC. Protein sequence: CASTNAGINYGYTF.